The 14 T cell receptor beta chains given below trace back to one sample, sequenced in a study of shared clonotypes between healthy human individuals. Generated by immunoSEQ multiplex PCR, the TCRdb table keeps only in-frame clones and is missing some. This sample has 1.6 million or so clones, with approximately 96% found just once. Sequenced input: naive CD4+ T cells sorted from blood. As to subset: CD45RA+ positively selected. These receptors were collected from a man aged 30 to 39 in good health.

The J gene is TRBJ1-4, the V gene TRBV5-8; perhaps TRBD1 as D (5 bases). V was shortened by 0 bases and J by 7 bases, with 13 bases between the two germline ends. CDR1 and CDR2 from the germline V gene are SGHTS and YDEGEE. CDR3 length: 15 residues. The CDR3 protein is CASSLGFQGVEKLFF. CDR3 coding DNA: TGTGCCAGCAGCTTGGGTTTTCAGGGTGTTGAAAAACTGTTTTTT.

This clone was counted once. The rearrangement uses TRBV11-2 and TRBJ2-5; D uncertain. The CDR3 runs to 18 residues. The germline CDR1 and CDR2 sequences are SGHAT and FQNNGV. V lost 5 bases, J lost 0 bases, and 22 bases lay in between. Written as DNA, the CDR3 is TGTGCCAGCAGCCCCCGTTCCCCGCGCCAACCGTACCAAGAGACCCAGTACTTC. Its protein is CASSPRSPRQPYQETQYF.

This clone was picked up one time. V and J are TRBV5-1 and TRBJ2-5, with D perhaps matching TRBD1 or TRBD2 (5 bases each). Germline V gene lookup returns CDR1 SGHRS and CDR2 YFSETQ. V lost 4 bases and J 5 bases, leaving 18 bases between the germline ends. The CDR3 runs 15 residues. CDR3 DNA: TGCGCCAGCAGCAGGGACGGGCCTCTGGGGGAGACCCAGTACTTC. It encodes CASSRDGPLGETQYF.

The rearrangement uses TRBV9 and TRBJ2-5, with 11 positions matching TRBD1. J gave up 4 bases and V 0 bases, and 5 bases lay outside the gene matches. Germline V gene sequence: CDR1 SGDLS, CDR2 YYNGEE. The CDR3 loop spans 16 amino acids. The CDR3 DNA reads as TGTGCCAGCAGCGTAGGGACAGGGGGCTGGGGAGAGACCCAGTACTTC. This translates into CASSVGTGGWGETQYF.

The chain employs TRBV7-6 and TRBJ1-2; a weak D match, TRBD1 (6 bases). This CDR3 has 13 residues. The germline V gene encodes CDR1 SGHVS and CDR2 FNYEAQ. V lost 1 base and J lost 4, with 7 bases in between. As DNA, the CDR3 is TGTGCCAGCAGCTTAGGGGGGGCCTATGGCTACACCTTC. Protein product: CASSLGGAYGYTF.

The chain employs TRBV18 and TRBJ2-7; D remains ambiguous. This CDR3 contains 14 residues. Trimming took 2 bases from V and 6 from J, leaving 14 bases between them. In germline, CDR1 is KGHSH, CDR2 LQKENI. The CDR3 protein is CASSPDGPIAEQYF. Here the CDR3 DNA reads TGTGCCAGCTCACCAGACGGTCCCATCGCCGAGCAGTACTTC.

V and J are TRBV7-8 and TRBJ2-7; D is uncertain. The CDR3 is 12 residues long. Trimming took off 5 bases at V and 4 bases at J, with 9 bases between the two ends. Germline CDR1 and CDR2: SGHVS and FQNEAQ. CDR3 protein: CASSRENYEQYF. CDR3 DNA: TGTGCCAGCAGCCGAGAGAATTACGAGCAGTACTTC. Supplemented by reference TRBV7-8 and TRBJ2-7, the full variable domain reads GAGVSQSPRYKVAKRGQDVALRCDPISGHVSLFWYQQALGQGPEFLTYFQNEAQLDKSGLPSDRFFAERPEGSVSTLKIQRTQQEDSAVYLCASSRENYEQYFGPGTRLTVT.

The V gene is TRBV18, the J gene TRBJ2-7, with D maybe TRBD2 (6 bases). CDR1 is KGHSH, CDR2 LQKENI, per germline. The CDR3 runs to 17 residues. Trimming stripped 2 bases from V and 1 base from J, with 18 bases between. CDR3 amino acids: CASSPVAGRPGSYEQYF. The CDR3 nucleotides are TGTGCCAGCTCACCAGTGGCGGGACGCCCGGGTTCCTACGAGCAGTACTTC.

The J gene is TRBJ2-7, the V gene TRBV29-1; D may match TRBD1 or TRBD2 (5 bases each). This CDR3 has 13 residues. In germline, CDR1 is SQVTM, CDR2 ANQGSEA. V lost 7 bases and J lost 6, with 19 bases in between. The CDR3 region is CSGGWEPEGEQYF. For the CDR3, the DNA is TGCAGCGGGGGCTGGGAACCCGAGGGCGAGCAGTACTTC.

The chain is built from TRBV19 and TRBJ1-1; the D is unclear. Germline V gives CDR1 LNHDA, CDR2 SQIVND (reference sequence). The CDR3 sequence is 12 residues long. V shed 2 bases and J shed 7 bases, with 8 bases lying between them. The CDR3 coding sequence is TGTGCCAGTAGTATACGTAGCGATGAAGCTTTCTTT. It translates to CASSIRSDEAFF. The whole variable domain, remainder taken from reference TRBV19 and TRBJ1-1, is DGGITQSPKYLFRKEGQNVTLSCEQNLNHDAMYWYRQDPGQGLRLIYYSQIVNDFQKGDIAEGYSVSREKKESFPLTVTSAQKNPTAFYLCASSIRSDEAFFGQGTRLTVV.

This chain uses TRBV29-1 with TRBJ2-3; 8 bases fit TRBD1. The CDR3 has 15 amino acids. Germline CDR1 reads SQVTM; CDR2 reads ANQGSEA. The J segment lost 3 bases and the V segment lost 3 bases, leaving 8 bases of the junction unmatched. The CDR3 DNA follows: TGCAGCGTTGACGGTACAGGGGGAGCTACAGATACGCAGTATTTT. The encoded protein is CSVDGTGGATDTQYF.

This clone has a single count. The V gene is TRBV11-2, the J gene TRBJ2-7; D ambiguous. V shed 2 bases and J shed 2 bases, with 10 bases lying between them. CDR3 length: 14 amino acids. Germline-derived CDR1 and CDR2 are SGHAT and FQNNGV. CDR3 coding DNA: TGTGCCAGCAGCTTAAGTGGCACCGCCTACGAGCAGTACTTC. Its translation: CASSLSGTAYEQYF. The full variable domain, rest sourced from reference TRBV11-2 and TRBJ2-7, is EAGVAQSPRYKIIEKRQSVAFWCNPISGHATLYWYQQILGQGPKLLIQFQNNGVVDDSQLPKDRFSAERLKGVDSTLKIQPAKLEDSAVYLCASSLSGTAYEQYFGPGTRLTVT.

The CDR3, as DNA: TGTGCCAGCAGCCCATCGACTAGCTGGGCCTACGAGCAGTACTTC. Translation gives CASSPSTSWAYEQYF. V and J are TRBV7-9 and TRBJ2-7; 7 bases fit TRBD2. The CDR3 consists of 15 residues. Germline CDR1 is SEHNR and CDR2 is FQNEAQ (reference sequence). The J segment lost 2 bases and the V segment lost 5 bases, leaving 9 bases of the junction unmatched.

The chain couples TRBV6-5 to TRBJ2-1; possible D gene TRBD2, 6 bases. Trimming took off 6 bases at V and 3 bases at J, with 12 bases between the two ends. Germline CDR1 reads MNHEY; CDR2 reads SVGAGI. CDR3 length equals 14 residues. The CDR3, as DNA: TGTGCCAGCAGACCGGGACTGAACTACAATGAGCAGTTCTTC. Translated: CASRPGLNYNEQFF.